This T cell receptor (beta chain) was identified during a study of blood T cells in healthy people across ages (dated by TCRdb to between 2014 and 2016). Study-level background: In model experiments, roughly one uniquely barcoded TCR beta cDNA molecule per two T cells was captured by template switching. The study measured age-related changes in TCR beta repertoire diversity using deep sequencing normalized with unique cDNA molecular identifiers. To avoid experimental bias, donors of different ages were randomly spread across the sequencing lanes. Using the same blood draw, the study looked at two additional independent replicas of 1 million unique cDNA reads for two donors, one aged 18 to 29 and the other aged 80 or older. The donors were split into four age groups: young (average around 17 years), middle-aged (nearly 40), aged (about 56) and long-lived (about 82). What the authors observed across the whole study: The long-lived group showed more naive CD4+ T cells, fewer expanded clones and increased TCR diversity than the aged group, suggesting age selection. Observed TCR beta diversity per million T cells fell roughly linearly with age, and a significant reduction was already apparent by age about 36. Bulk unsorted PBMC profiling prevented conclusive comparison of naive and antigen-experienced compartments. There was a strong correlation between observed TCR beta diversity and the percentage of naive T cells measured by flow cytometry. Estimates of total diversity from one million sequenced T cells were regarded as lower bounds and underestimates. Donor CMV infection status was unknown, potentially confounding age-related changes in expanded clonotypes.

V loses 0 bases, J loses 2 bases, and the germline ends lie 7 bases apart. The CDR3 contains 15 residues, cysteine and phenylalanine counted. Only the CDR3 portion is preserved as DNA: 45 bases, with reading frame beginning at the first base. CDR1 and CDR2 are read off the germline V gene (reference sequence) as MNHEY and SMNVEV. The roughly 38 donors, aged about 6 to 100 years, were systemically healthy Caucasian individuals from Russia. Each donor gave ten milliliters of peripheral blood, drawn into EDTA-treated Vacutainer tubes. Ficoll-Paque density-gradient centrifugation was used to isolate PBMCs, with at least 6.5 million per sample. Total RNA, at least 5 micrograms per sample, was extracted from PBMCs with Trizol reagent. The percentages of naive CD45RAhigh/CD27high T cells were determined by flow cytometry on a PBMC aliquot from every donor. This clonotype has only a few counts. The antigen it binds to is not known. Per-nucleotide qualities are absent, and no much larger clonotype sits a single base away.

Library prep was done by 5' RACE. TCRdb records Illumina HiSeq 2500 as the sequencer. A second PCR of 7 to 11 cycles was performed with a sample-barcoded 5' primer and a J-beta primer mix. A unique molecular identifier was introduced onto each TCR beta cDNA molecule by a template-switch 5' adaptor carrying 12 random nucleotides. At least 3 million CDR3-containing paired-end reads were obtained from each sample. First-strand cDNA synthesis was performed from all RNA using the Mint cDNA synthesis kit, with priming by a TRBC-specific oligonucleotide. All cDNA was treated with uracil-DNA glycosylase and then went through a first 18-cycle PCR with the universal primers M1SS and BC2_uni_R. The authors' pipeline ran thus. Each sample was normalized by randomly selecting 1 million high-quality reads, each carrying a distinct molecular identifier. Reads with shared molecular identifiers were discarded instead of being binned into consensus sequences. MiTCR, with a Q25 quality threshold and the strictest error-elimination algorithm, was used for CDR3 identification, clonotype clustering and error correction. A nonparametric unseen species model with Euler transformation was used to estimate lower-bound total TCR beta diversity. In-frame beta chains were kept once TCRdb had trimmed the public reads at Q25 with fastp and called clones with MiXCR. Here each entry gathers all rows of one CDR3 protein and keeps the most common genes and DNA. It is TCRdb's table, rather than the study itself, that gives the V and J calls and clone size. Counted in this sample were 450,000 to 700,000 distinct CDR3 sequences; roughly a quarter of them appeared once. Approximately 17% of the sample rests with the top ten.

This sequence uses TRBV27 and TRBJ2-2; a tentative D match to TRBD1 spans 6 bases. The sequencing sample was made of blood. This TCR derives from a woman aged 70-85 years in good health. The DNA reads as follows: TGTGCCAGCAGTTTATCGGGGACAAACACCGGGGAGCTGTTTTTT. Its translation reads: CASSLSGTNTGELFF.